This TCR beta chain stems from a study of blood T cell repertoires in COVID-19. Overall study context: Sample material is recorded as cDNA or gDNA derived from T cells, B-cell-depleted T cells, or PBMCs.

As handled by the study authors: By means of reference gene primer amplification, nucleated cell counts were estimated. TCRdb's copy holds only in-frame clones and misses some; the assay was immunoSEQ multiplex PCR. D and trimming come from the DNA, and the V and J calls and clone size come from that table. The table shows some 110,000 clones, with 82% occurring only once. V trimming: 0 bases; J trimming: 6 bases; junction bases outside the gene matches: 13. Per the germline V gene, CDR1 is MGHRA and CDR2 is YSYEKL. This CDR3 is built from 17 residues. Sequencing was done on a sample of peripheral blood. The source is a man in his 70s with acute or convalescent COVID-19. The chain carries TRBV4-1 and TRBJ1-1; 7 nucleotides match TRBD1. In nucleotides, the CDR3 is TGCGCCAGCAGCCAAGAACGGCAAGGAACAGGGGCGGCTGAAGCTTTCTTT. Its protein is CASSQERQGTGAAEAFF.